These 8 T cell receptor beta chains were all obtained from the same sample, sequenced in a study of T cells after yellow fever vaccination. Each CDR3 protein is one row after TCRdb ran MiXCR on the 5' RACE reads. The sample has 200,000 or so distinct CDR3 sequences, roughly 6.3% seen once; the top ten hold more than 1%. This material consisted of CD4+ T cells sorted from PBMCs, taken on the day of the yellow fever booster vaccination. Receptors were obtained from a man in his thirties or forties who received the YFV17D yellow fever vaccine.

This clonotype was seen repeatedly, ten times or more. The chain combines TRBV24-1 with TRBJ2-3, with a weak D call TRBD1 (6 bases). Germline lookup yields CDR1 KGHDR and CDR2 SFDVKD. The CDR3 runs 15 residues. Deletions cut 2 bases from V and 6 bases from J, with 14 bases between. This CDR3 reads CATSDSRNRVDTQYF. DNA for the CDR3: TGTGCCACCAGTGATTCCCGAAACAGGGTTGATACGCAGTATTTT.

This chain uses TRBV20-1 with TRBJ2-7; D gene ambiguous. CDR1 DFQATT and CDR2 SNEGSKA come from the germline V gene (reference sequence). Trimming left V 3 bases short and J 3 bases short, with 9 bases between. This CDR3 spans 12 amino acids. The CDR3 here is CSARVPNYEQYF. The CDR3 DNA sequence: TGCAGTGCTAGGGTCCCCAACTACGAGCAGTACTTC.

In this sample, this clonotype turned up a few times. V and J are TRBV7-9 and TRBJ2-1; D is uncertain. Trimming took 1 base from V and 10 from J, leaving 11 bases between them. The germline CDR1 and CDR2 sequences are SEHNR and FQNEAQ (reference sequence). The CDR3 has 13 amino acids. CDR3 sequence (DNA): TGTGCCAGCAGCTTAGAGTCCCCAGCGGAGCAGTTCTTC. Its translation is CASSLESPAEQFF.

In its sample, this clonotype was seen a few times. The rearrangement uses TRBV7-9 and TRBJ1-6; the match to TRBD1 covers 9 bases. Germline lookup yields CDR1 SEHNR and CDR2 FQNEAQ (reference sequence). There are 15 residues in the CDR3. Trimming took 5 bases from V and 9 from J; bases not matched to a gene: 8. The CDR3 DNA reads TGTGCCAGCAGCACCTACCGGGACAGGGTTTCACCCCTCCACTTT. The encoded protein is CASSTYRDRVSPLHF.

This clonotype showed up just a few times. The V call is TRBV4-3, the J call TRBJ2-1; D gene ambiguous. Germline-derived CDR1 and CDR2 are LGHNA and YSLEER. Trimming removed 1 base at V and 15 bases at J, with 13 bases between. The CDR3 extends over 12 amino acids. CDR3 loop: CASSQGIGKRFF. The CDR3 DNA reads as TGCGCCAGCAGCCAAGGGATAGGAAAAAGGTTCTTC.

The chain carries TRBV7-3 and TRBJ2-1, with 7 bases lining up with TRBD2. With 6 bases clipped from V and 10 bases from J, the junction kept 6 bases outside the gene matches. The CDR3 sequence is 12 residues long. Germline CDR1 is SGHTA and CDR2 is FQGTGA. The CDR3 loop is CASSRGAGEQFF. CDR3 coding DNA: TGTGCCAGCAGTAGAGGAGCGGGAGAGCAGTTCTTC.

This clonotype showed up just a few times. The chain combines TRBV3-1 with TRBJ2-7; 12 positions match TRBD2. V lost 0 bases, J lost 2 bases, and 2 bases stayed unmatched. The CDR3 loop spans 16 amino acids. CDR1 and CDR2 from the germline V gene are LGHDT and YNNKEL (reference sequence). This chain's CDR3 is CASSQELAGGAYEQYF. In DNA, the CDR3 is TGTGCCAGCAGCCAAGAGCTAGCGGGGGGGGCCTACGAGCAGTACTTC.

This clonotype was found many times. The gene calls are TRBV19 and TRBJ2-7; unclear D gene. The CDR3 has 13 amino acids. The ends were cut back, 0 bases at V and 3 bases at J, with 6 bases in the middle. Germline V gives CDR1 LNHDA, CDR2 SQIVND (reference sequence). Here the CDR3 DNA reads TGTGCCAGTAGTATAGAGGCAGGCTACGAGCAGTACTTC. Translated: CASSIEAGYEQYF.